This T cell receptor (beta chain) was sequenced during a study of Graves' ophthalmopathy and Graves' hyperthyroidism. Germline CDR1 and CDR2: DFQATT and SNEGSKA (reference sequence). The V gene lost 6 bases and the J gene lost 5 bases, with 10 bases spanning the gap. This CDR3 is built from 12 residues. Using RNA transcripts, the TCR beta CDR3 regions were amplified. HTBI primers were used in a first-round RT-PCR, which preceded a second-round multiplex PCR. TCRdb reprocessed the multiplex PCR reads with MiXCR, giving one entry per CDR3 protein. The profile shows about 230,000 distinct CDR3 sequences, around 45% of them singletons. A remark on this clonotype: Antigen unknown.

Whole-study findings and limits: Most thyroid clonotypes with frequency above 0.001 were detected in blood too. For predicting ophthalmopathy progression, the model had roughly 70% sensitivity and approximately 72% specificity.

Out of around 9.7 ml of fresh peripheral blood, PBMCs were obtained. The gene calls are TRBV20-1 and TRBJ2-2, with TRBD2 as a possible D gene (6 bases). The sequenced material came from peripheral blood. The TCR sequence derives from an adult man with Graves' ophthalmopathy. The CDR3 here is CSATRGTGELFF. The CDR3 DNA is TGCAGTGCCACTCGGGGGACCGGGGAGCTGTTTTTT.